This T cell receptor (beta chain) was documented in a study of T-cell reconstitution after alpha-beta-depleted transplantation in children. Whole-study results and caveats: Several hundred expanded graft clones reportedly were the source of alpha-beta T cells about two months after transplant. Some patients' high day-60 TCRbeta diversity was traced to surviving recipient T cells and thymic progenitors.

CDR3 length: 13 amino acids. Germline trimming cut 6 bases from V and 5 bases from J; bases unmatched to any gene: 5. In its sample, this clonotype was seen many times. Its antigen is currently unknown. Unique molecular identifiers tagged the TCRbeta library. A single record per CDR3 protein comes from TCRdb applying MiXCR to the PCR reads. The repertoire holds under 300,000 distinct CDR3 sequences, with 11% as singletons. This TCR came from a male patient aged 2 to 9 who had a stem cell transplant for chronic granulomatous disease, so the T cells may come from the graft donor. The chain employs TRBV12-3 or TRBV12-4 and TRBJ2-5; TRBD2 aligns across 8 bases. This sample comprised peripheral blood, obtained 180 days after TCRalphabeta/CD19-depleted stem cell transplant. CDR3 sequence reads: CASRRGVAETQYF. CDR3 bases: TGTGCCAGCAGGCGGGGGGTCGCTGAGACCCAGTACTTC.